The present T cell receptor beta chain was sequenced within a study of shared clonotypes between healthy human individuals. Study results and caveats: Sampling used blood alone; tissue repertoires probably differ.

The method was immunoSEQ multiplex PCR; TCRdb's version includes in-frame clones alone and lacks a portion of them. The data contain roughly 2.2 million clones, 85% to 95% of them singletons. The CDR3 is made up of 14 amino acids. The V end lost 5 bases, the J end lost 2 bases, and 12 bases lay between the germline ends. Per germline, CDR1 SGHTA and CDR2 FQGTGA. Every contributor of samples was a Caucasian grown-up residing in Nashville, Tennessee. Naive CD4+ cells were CD45RA-selected; the remaining cells were memory. This clone was picked up one time. What it recognizes is unknown. The sample has other DNA sequences that encode this CDR3 too.

V is TRBV7-3 and J is TRBJ1-2, with TRBD1 as a possible D gene (6 bases). Input material: naive CD4+ T cells from PBMCs. Described subset: CD45RA+ positively selected. This clonotype was obtained from a man between 18 and 35 years old in good health. Some clones in this sample may be carry-over from other donors' samples. The CDR3 bases are TGTGCCAGCAGCCTGGGCGGGGGCAACTATGGCTACACCTTC. Translating it yields CASSLGGGNYGYTF.